The 25 T cell receptor beta chains presented below share a single source sample, sequenced in a study of OX40 agonist ivuxolimab in advanced cancers. Libraries were prepared by immunoSEQ multiplex PCR; TCRdb keeps only in-frame clonotypes and omits some of them. The data hold about 47,000 clones, with approximately 80% observed a single time. The source was CD4+ or CD8+ T cells sorted from blood, collected in a trial of the OX40 agonist ivuxolimab. These receptors originate from an adult with an advanced solid tumor such as melanoma, head and neck, liver or kidney cancer.

The chain couples TRBV15 to TRBJ1-5; D is ambiguous. Trimming left V 1 base short and J 6 bases short, with 10 bases between. This CDR3 is 14 amino acids long. Per germline, CDR1 LNHNV and CDR2 YYDKDF (reference sequence). The CDR3 protein is CATSRVGNLQPQHF. CDR3 DNA: TGTGCCACCAGCAGAGTGGGAAATCTTCAGCCCCAGCATTTT.

The chain is built from TRBV5-4 and TRBJ1-2, with a possible D match to TRBD1 (6 bases). V was shortened by 3 bases and J by 4 bases, with 10 bases between the two germline ends. CDR3 length: 13 amino acids. CDR1 and CDR2 from the germline V gene are SGHNT and YYREEE (reference sequence). CDR3 protein: CASSSDRSYGYTF. The DNA of the CDR3 is TGTGCCAGCAGCTCGGACAGATCCTATGGCTACACCTTC.

This clone has more than one count but fewer than ten. The CDR3 spells CASRETVSYEQYF. CDR3 nucleotide sequence: TGTGCCAGTAGGGAGACGGTCTCCTACGAGCAGTACTTC. The chain uses TRBV19 and TRBJ2-7; D gene unclear. Germline CDR1 and CDR2: LNHDA and SQIVND (reference sequence). The CDR3 is 13 residues long. The germline V and J ends were trimmed by 6 bases and 0 bases, with 9 bases remaining between them.

V and J are TRBV13 and TRBJ1-2; D might be TRBD1 (5 bases). The CDR3 length is 14 residues. V lost 1 base and J 4 bases, leaving 10 bases between the germline ends. Per the germline V gene, CDR1 is PRHDT and CDR2 is FYEKMQ (reference sequence). CDR3 region: CASSLEGKVYGYTF. The CDR3 DNA reads TGTGCCAGCAGCTTAGAGGGGAAGGTCTATGGCTACACCTTC.

The chain is built from TRBV19 and TRBJ1-5; a weak D match, TRBD1 (5 bases). CDR1 is LNHDA and CDR2 is SQIVND in the germline V gene (reference sequence). The V end lost 0 bases, the J end lost 2 bases, and 11 bases lay between the germline ends. The CDR3 length is 16 residues. The CDR3 sequence: CASSIEEGWGNQPQHF. The CDR3 region has the DNA TGTGCCAGTAGTATAGAGGAGGGGTGGGGCAATCAGCCCCAGCATTTT. Together with reference TRBV19 and TRBJ1-5, the CDR3 gives the full variable domain: DGGITQSPKYLFRKEGQNVTLSCEQNLNHDAMYWYRQDPGQGLRLIYYSQIVNDFQKGDIAEGYSVSREKKESFPLTVTSAQKNPTAFYLCASSIEEGWGNQPQHFGDGTRLSIL.

The gene calls are TRBV28 and TRBJ1-4; D not resolved. Germline V gene lookup returns CDR1 MDHEN and CDR2 SYDVKM. The CDR3 loop spans 12 amino acids. The V end lost 6 bases, the J end lost 4 bases, and 6 bases lay between the germline ends. The CDR3 protein is CASRAINEKLFF. The DNA for the CDR3 is TGTGCCAGCAGGGCGATTAATGAAAAACTGTTTTTT.

The rearrangement links TRBV5-1 to TRBJ1-1; no reliable D call. This CDR3 spans 15 amino acids. Trimming took off 1 base at V and 1 base at J, with 11 bases between the two ends. Germline V CDR1 and CDR2: SGHRS, YFSETQ. Written as DNA, the CDR3 is TGCGCCAGCAGCTTGTGGGAAGCGGAGAACACTGAAGCTTTCTTT. It yields the protein CASSLWEAENTEAFF.

The CDR3 here is CASSAGGTPYEQYF. The CDR3 DNA reads TGTGCCAGCAGCGCGGGGGGGACCCCCTACGAGCAGTACTTC. The chain employs TRBV9 and TRBJ2-7; TRBD2 matches 8 bases. This CDR3 has 14 residues. Germline CDR1 and CDR2: SGDLS and YYNGEE. The J segment lost 2 bases and the V segment lost 3 bases, leaving 4 bases of the junction unmatched.

The count of this clone is one. The V and J genes are TRBV7-9 and TRBJ2-5; D gene unclear. The CDR3 runs to 14 residues. Trimming removed 1 base from V and 10 bases from J, with 16 bases in between. The germline CDR1 and CDR2 sequences are SEHNR and FQNEAQ (reference sequence). As DNA, the CDR3 is TGTGCCAGCAGCTTAGTTTCCTACCCCGCTGTCCAGTACTTC. Protein product: CASSLVSYPAVQYF.

The V and J genes are TRBV5-4 and TRBJ2-1, with TRBD2 matching 14 bases. J lost 8 bases, V lost 4 bases, and 11 bases had no gene match. The germline V gene encodes CDR1 SGHNT and CDR2 YYREEE (reference sequence). The CDR3 length is 17 residues. The CDR3 nucleotides are TGTGCCAGCAGCCCTCGGACTAGCGGGAGGATATTCTATGAGCAGTTCTTC. Its protein product is CASSPRTSGRIFYEQFF.

The gene calls are TRBV28 and TRBJ1-2; TRBD1 might be the D (5 bases). Germline V gene sequence: CDR1 MDHEN, CDR2 SYDVKM. The CDR3 runs to 14 residues. V lost 3 bases to trimming and J lost 4 bases, with 12 bases between them. CDR3: CASSLTQGSYGYTF. The CDR3 region has the DNA TGTGCCAGCAGTTTGACCCAGGGAAGCTATGGCTACACCTTC.

Here the CDR3 reads CASSVGDSLQNEQFF. The CDR3 DNA sequence: TGTGCCAGCAGCGTAGGAGACTCCCTCCAGAATGAGCAGTTCTTC. The chain joins TRBV9 to TRBJ2-1; D unclear. CDR1 and CDR2 (germline): SGDLS, YYNGEE. CDR3 length: 15 amino acids. Trimming shortened V by 0 bases and J by 7 bases, and 14 bases separated the two germline ends.

This chain joins TRBV4-1 and TRBJ2-5; 12 bases match TRBD2. CDR1 MGHRA and CDR2 YSYEKL come from the germline V gene. Trimming at V came to 4 bases and at J to 5 bases, leaving 5 bases not matched to a gene. There are 15 residues in the CDR3. CDR3 bases: TGCGCCAGCAGCCTCACTAGCGGGGGGAGCGAGACCCAGTACTTC. Its translation is CASSLTSGGSETQYF.

The V and J genes are TRBV7-6 and TRBJ2-7, with D possibly being TRBD1 or TRBD2 (6 bases each). V gave up 2 bases and J gave up 0 bases, with 17 bases separating them. In germline, CDR1 is SGHVS, CDR2 FNYEAQ. This CDR3 is 17 amino acids long. CDR3 in amino acids: CASSLNPTGGSSYEQYV. CDR3 bases: TGTGCCAGCAGCTTAAACCCGACAGGAGGGAGCTCCTACGAGCAGTACGTC.

The genes are TRBV27 and TRBJ1-1, with TRBD1 identical over 10 bases. The CDR3 is 14 residues long. V trimming: 5 bases; J trimming: 2 bases; junction bases outside the gene matches: 2. CDR1 and CDR2 (germline): MNHEY, SMNVEV (reference sequence). The CDR3 bases are TGTGCCAGCAGTCGGACAGGGGGTAACACTGAAGCTTTCTTT. This sequence encodes CASSRTGGNTEAFF.

J is TRBJ1-1 and V is TRBV28, with a tentative D call TRBD1 (6 bases). Trimming left V 3 bases short and J 1 base short, with 6 bases between. The CDR3 runs to 13 residues. The germline CDR1 and CDR2 sequences are MDHEN and SYDVKM. The CDR3 bases are TGTGCCAGCAGTTTCAGGGGGAACACTGAAGCTTTCTTT. It encodes CASSFRGNTEAFF.

A word on this clone: A read error may produce the germline difference seen at one junction end. V is TRBV6-5 and J is TRBJ2-7, with 12 bases lining up with TRBD2. The CDR3 loop spans 15 amino acids. Germline CDR1 reads MNHEY; CDR2 reads SVGAGI. CDR3 DNA sequence: TGTGCCAGCAATTACTCTCTAGCGGGAGGGTACGAGCAGTACTTC. Its translation is CASNYSLAGGYEQYF.

The V and J genes are TRBV7-2 and TRBJ2-2; possibly TRBD1 for D (6 bases). The germline V gene encodes CDR1 SGHTA and CDR2 FQGNSA. Trimming left V 5 bases short and J 3 bases short, with 10 bases between. The CDR3 length is 14 residues. The CDR3 DNA reads TGTGCCAGCAGCCCGGGACATTACACCGGGGAGCTGTTTTTT. This translates into CASSPGHYTGELFF.

The chain has TRBV5-6 and TRBJ2-3; 7 bases are a match to TRBD1. CDR1 is SGHDT and CDR2 is YYEEEE in the germline V gene. V shed 4 bases, J shed 4 bases, and the junction held 3 bases outside the gene matches. There are 13 residues in the CDR3. The CDR3 coding sequence is TGTGCCAGCAGCACGACAGGGCCAGATACGCAGTATTTT. This sequence encodes CASSTTGPDTQYF.

The gene calls are TRBV28 and TRBJ1-1; 7 bases are shared with TRBD1. This CDR3 has 16 residues. Trimming cost V 2 bases and J 4 bases; bases outside gene matches: 10. Germline V gene sequence: CDR1 MDHEN, CDR2 SYDVKM. For the CDR3, the DNA is TGTGCCAGCAGTTTAAGGTCAGGGGGATGGGGCACTGAAGCTTTCTTT. Protein product: CASSLRSGGWGTEAFF.

The CDR3 reads CASSQARDTTYEQYF. The CDR3 nucleotides read TGCGCCAGCAGCCAAGCCCGGGACACCACCTACGAGCAGTACTTC. V and J are TRBV4-3 and TRBJ2-7; D might be TRBD1 (6 bases). Trimming pared 1 base from V and 2 bases from J, leaving 12 bases between. Germline V gene sequence: CDR1 LGHNA, CDR2 YSLEER. This CDR3 has 15 amino acids.

This CDR3 is CASSVVGGGLYDGYTF. The CDR3 DNA reads TGTGCCAGCAGCGTAGTTGGAGGGGGGCTTTACGATGGCTACACCTTC. The chain links TRBV9 to TRBJ1-2, with D possibly TRBD1 on 6 matching bases. The CDR3 contains 16 residues. The germline V and J ends were trimmed by 0 bases and 6 bases, with 18 bases remaining between them. Germline-derived CDR1 and CDR2 are SGDLS and YYNGEE.

The chain joins TRBV7-9 to TRBJ2-1; 12 bases are shared with TRBD2. Trimming cost V 1 base and J 5 bases; bases outside gene matches: 3. This CDR3 contains 16 residues. CDR1 and CDR2 from the germline V gene are SEHNR and FQNEAQ (reference sequence). In DNA form, the CDR3 reads TGTGCCAGCAGCTTAGTACCTAGCGGGGGGGACAATGAGCAGTTCTTC. Translation gives CASSLVPSGGDNEQFF.

The chain carries TRBV9 and TRBJ1-3, with 8 bases that match TRBD1. CDR1 and CDR2 (germline): SGDLS, YYNGEE. Trimming removed 0 bases from V and 2 bases from J; junction bases left unmatched: 1. The CDR3 totals 15 residues. This chain's CDR3 is CASSVGTGPGNTIYF. The CDR3 coding sequence is TGTGCCAGCAGCGTAGGGACAGGGCCTGGAAACACCATATATTTT.

This sequence joins TRBV9 and TRBJ2-1; 9 nucleotides match TRBD2. The CDR3 is 15 residues long. Trimming cost V 1 base and J 10 bases; bases outside gene matches: 9. Per germline, CDR1 SGDLS and CDR2 YYNGEE. The CDR3 loop reads CASSVNSRGGREQFF. In nucleotides, the CDR3 is TGTGCCAGCAGCGTAAACTCGCGGGGGGGCCGGGAGCAGTTCTTC. Full variable domain (outside the CDR3, taken from reference TRBV9 and TRBJ2-1): DSGVTQTPKHLITATGQRVTLRCSPRSGDLSVYWYQQSLDQGLQFLIQYYNGEERAKGNILERFSAQQFPDLHSELNLSSLELGDSALYFCASSVNSRGGREQFFGPGTRLTVL.